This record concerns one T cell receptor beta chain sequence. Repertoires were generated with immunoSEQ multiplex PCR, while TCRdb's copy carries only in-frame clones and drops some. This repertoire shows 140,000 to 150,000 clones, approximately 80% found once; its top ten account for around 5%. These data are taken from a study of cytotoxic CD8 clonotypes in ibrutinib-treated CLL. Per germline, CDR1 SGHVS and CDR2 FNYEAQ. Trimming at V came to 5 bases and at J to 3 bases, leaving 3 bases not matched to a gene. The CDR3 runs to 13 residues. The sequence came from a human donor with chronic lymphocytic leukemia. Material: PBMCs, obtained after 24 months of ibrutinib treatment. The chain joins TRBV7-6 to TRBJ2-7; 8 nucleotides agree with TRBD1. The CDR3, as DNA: TGTGCCAGCAGCCACGACAGGGGCTACGAGCAGTACTTC. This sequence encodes CASSHDRGYEQYF. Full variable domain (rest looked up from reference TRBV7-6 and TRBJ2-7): GAGVSQSPRYKVTKRGQDVALRCDPISGHVSLYWYRQALGQGPEFLTYFNYEAQQDKSGLPNDRFSAERPEGSISTLTIQRTEQRDSAMYRCASSHDRGYEQYFGPGTRLTVT.